The clone carrying this T cell receptor (beta chain) was detected only a few times. The target antigen is unknown. These data are taken from a study of T cell repertoires in cytomegalovirus infection. Across the study: Recently identified HLA-C-restricted CMV epitopes and well-studied HLA-B-restricted CMV epitopes were used by the study. An indication of both CMV infection and matching HLA type came from public TCR beta signatures. Findings and caveats of the study: HLA-C-restricted CMV clonotypes gave the most frequent clonotype in two of eight donors.

Using its own MiXCR run on the reads, TCRdb lists one record per CDR3 protein. The sample contains 640,000 or so distinct CDR3 sequences, roughly 30% of which appear only once. V lost 3 bases to trimming and J lost 0 bases, with 9 bases between them. The CDR3 is 15 residues long. The sample in question was cultured PBMCs, obtained from culture after CMV antigen stimulation. The V and J genes are TRBV12-3 or TRBV12-4 and TRBJ1-5; D unresolved. The receptor was isolated from a human donor in good health (CMV status not recorded). Some clones in this sample may be carry-over from other donors' samples. CDR3 sequence: CASSFSSNSNQPQHF. CDR3 nucleotide sequence: TGTGCCAGCAGTTTCTCCTCTAATAGCAATCAGCCCCAGCATTTT.